This T cell receptor (beta chain) was recovered during a study of T-cell memory formation after mild COVID-19. TCRdb re-analysed the 5' RACE reads in MiXCR, keeping a single row per CDR3 protein. The data show 550,000 to 700,000 distinct CDR3 sequences, 15% to 20% seen once. The CDR3 is 14 residues long. V gave up 4 bases and J gave up 5 bases, with 13 bases separating them. CDR1 is KGHDR and CDR2 is SFDVKD in the germline V gene. The rearrangement links TRBV24-1 to TRBJ1-2, with no clear D. Input material: PBMCs or a T cell subset sorted from them (not recorded which). The clonotype originates from an adult woman who had mild COVID-19 (a few samples of this study predate the infection). Cell type and time point are not known. CDR3 residues: CATSDATDLYGYTF. The CDR3 DNA sequence: TGTGCCACCAGTGACGCAACGGACCTTTATGGCTACACCTTC.